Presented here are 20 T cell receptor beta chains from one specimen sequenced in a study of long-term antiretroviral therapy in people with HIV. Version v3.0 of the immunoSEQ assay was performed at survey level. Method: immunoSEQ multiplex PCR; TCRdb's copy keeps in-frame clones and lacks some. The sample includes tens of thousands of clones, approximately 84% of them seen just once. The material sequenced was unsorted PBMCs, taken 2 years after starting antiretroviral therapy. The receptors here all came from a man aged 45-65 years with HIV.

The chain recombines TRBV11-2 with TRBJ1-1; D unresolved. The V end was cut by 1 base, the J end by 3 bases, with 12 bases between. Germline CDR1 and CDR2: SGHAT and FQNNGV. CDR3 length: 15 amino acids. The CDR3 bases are TGTGCCAGCAGCTTAGGGTGGGGAGGAGACACTGAAGCTTTCTTT. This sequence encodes CASSLGWGGDTEAFF.

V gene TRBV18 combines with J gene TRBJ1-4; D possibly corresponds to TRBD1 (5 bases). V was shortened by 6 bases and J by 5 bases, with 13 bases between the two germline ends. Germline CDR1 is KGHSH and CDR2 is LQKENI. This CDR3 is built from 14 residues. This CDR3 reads CASSPKTENEKLFF. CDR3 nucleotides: TGTGCCAGCTCCCCGAAGACAGAGAATGAAAAACTGTTTTTT.

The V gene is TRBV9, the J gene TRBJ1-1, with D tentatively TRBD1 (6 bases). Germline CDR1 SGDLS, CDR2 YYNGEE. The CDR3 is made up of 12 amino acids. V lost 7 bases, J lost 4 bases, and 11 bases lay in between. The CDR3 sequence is CASGGGGTEAFF. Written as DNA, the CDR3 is TGTGCCAGCGGAGGAGGGGGCACTGAAGCTTTCTTT.

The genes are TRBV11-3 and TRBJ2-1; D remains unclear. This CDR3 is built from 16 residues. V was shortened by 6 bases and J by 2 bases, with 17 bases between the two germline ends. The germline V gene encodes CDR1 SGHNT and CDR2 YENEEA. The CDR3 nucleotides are TGTGCCAGCAGACTAAGGCAAGCGCTTACCTACAATGAGCAGTTCTTC. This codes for CASRLRQALTYNEQFF.

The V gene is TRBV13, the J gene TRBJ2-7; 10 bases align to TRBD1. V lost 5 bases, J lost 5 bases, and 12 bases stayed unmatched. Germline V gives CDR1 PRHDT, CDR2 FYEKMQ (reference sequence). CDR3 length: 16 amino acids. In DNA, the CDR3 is TGTGCCAGCAGCCATATCCCCGGGACAGGGGTCCACGAGCAGTACTTC. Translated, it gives CASSHIPGTGVHEQYF.

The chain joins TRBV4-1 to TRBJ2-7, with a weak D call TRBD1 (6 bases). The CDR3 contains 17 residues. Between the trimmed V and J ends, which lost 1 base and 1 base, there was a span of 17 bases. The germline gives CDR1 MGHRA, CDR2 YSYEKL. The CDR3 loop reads CASSQGVGAGQSYEQYF. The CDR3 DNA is TGCGCCAGCAGCCAAGGAGTCGGAGCTGGACAGTCCTACGAGCAGTACTTC.

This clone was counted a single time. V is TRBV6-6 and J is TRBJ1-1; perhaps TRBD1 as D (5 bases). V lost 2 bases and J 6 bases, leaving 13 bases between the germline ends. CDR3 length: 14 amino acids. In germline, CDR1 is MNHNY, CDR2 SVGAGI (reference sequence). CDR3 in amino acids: CASSYLKGRPEAFF. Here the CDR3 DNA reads TGTGCCAGCAGTTACCTGAAGGGGCGGCCTGAAGCTTTCTTT.

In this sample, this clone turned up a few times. The CDR3 sequence: CASSQERGDYEQYF. The CDR3 region has the DNA TGTGCCAGCAGCCAGGAGCGGGGGGATTACGAGCAGTACTTC. This chain connects TRBV7-2 to TRBJ2-7; 9 nucleotides match TRBD2. The germline CDR1 and CDR2 sequences are SGHTA and FQGNSA. Trimming at V came to 5 bases and at J to 4 bases, leaving 6 bases not matched to a gene. The CDR3 length is 14 residues.

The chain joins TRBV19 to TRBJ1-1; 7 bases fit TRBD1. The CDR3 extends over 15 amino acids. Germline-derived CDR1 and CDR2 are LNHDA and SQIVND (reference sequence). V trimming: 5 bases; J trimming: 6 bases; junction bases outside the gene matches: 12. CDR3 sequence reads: CASSAWTGPEAEAFF. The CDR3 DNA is TGTGCCAGTAGTGCCTGGACAGGCCCGGAGGCTGAAGCTTTCTTT.

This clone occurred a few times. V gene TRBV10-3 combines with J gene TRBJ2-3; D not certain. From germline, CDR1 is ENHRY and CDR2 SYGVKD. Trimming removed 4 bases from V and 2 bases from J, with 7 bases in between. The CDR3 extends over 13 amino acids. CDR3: CAISGPYTDTQYF. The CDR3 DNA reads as TGTGCCATCAGTGGCCCTTACACAGATACGCAGTATTTT.

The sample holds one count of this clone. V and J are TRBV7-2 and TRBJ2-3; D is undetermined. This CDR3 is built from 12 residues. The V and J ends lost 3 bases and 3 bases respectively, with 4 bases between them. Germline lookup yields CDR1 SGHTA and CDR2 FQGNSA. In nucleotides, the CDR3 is TGTGCCAGCAGCTTCGGGACAGATACGCAGTATTTT. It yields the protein CASSFGTDTQYF.

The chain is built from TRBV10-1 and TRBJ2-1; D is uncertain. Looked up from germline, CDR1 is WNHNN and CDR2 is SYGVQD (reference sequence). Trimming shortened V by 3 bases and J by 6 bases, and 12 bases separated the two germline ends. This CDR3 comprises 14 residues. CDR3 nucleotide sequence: TGCGCCAGCAGTGAATTCCTAGGGCGCAATGAGCAGTTCTTC. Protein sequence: CASSEFLGRNEQFF.

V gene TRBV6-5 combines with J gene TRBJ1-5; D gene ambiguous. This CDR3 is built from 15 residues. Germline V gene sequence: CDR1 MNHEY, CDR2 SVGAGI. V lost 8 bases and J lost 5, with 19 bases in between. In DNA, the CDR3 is TGTGCCAGCGGGTCCCAAGGTTTAGGCGATCAGCCCCAGCATTTT. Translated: CASGSQGLGDQPQHF.

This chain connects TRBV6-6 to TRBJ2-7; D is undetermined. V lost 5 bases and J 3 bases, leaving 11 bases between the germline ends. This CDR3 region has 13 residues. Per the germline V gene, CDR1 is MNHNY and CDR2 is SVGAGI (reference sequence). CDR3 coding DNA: TGTGCCAGCAGTCGGAGCTCTTTCTACGAGCAGTACTTC. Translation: CASSRSSFYEQYF.

In DNA form, the CDR3 reads TGTGCCAGTAGTATTATGGTCCAAGAGACCCAGTACTTC. Protein: CASSIMVQETQYF. This chain uses TRBV19 with TRBJ2-5; no definite D call. V dropped 3 bases and J dropped 1 base, with 6 bases sitting between them. CDR1 and CDR2 (germline): LNHDA, SQIVND (reference sequence). CDR3 length: 13 amino acids.

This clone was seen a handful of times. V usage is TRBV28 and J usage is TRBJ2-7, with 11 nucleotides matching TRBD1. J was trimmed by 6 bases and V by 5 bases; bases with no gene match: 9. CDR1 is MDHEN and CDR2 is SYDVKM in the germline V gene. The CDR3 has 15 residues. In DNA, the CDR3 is TGTGCCAGCAGTCGACGGACAGGGGGCCGAGCCGAGCAGTACTTC. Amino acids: CASSRRTGGRAEQYF.

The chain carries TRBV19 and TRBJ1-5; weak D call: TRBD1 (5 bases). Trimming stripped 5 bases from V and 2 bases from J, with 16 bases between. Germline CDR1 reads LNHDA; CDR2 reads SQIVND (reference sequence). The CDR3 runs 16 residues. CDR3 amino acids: CASSWGGEWGNQPQHF. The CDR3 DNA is TGTGCCAGTAGTTGGGGAGGGGAATGGGGCAATCAGCCCCAGCATTTT.

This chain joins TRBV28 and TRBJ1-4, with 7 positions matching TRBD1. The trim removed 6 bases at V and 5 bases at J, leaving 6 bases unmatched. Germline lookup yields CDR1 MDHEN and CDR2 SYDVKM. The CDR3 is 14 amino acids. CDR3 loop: CASRRTGGNEKLFF. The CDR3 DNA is TGTGCCAGCAGACGGACAGGCGGGAATGAAAAACTGTTTTTT.

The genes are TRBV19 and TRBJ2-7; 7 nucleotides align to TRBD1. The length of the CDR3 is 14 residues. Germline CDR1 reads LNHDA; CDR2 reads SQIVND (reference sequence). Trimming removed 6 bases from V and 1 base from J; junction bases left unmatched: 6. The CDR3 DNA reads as TGTGCCAGTAGCAGGACAGGATCATCCTACGAGCAGTACTTC. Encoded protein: CASSRTGSSYEQYF.

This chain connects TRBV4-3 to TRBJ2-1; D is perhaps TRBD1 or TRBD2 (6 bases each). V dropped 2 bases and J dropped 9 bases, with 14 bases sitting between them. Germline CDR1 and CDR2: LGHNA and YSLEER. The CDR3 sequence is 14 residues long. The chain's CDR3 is CASSQLSGGGEQFF. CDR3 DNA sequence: TGCGCCAGCAGCCAACTTTCAGGAGGGGGTGAGCAGTTCTTC.